Listed below are T cell receptor beta chains from one sample, sequenced in a study of blood T cell repertoires in COVID-19. Clones were sequenced by immunoSEQ multiplex PCR, and TCRdb holds only the in-frame ones, with some missing. Seen here are some 380,000 clones, approximately 77% observed once, and the top ten hold about 1.2%. The sequenced sample consisted of peripheral blood. These receptors were taken from a human donor with acute or convalescent COVID-19. The donor label of this sample is uncertain. CDR3s include the opening cysteine and the closing phenylalanine or tryptophan. D genes are given only for firm matches. Rows give clone size only sometimes, using once, few, many, or a class for an expanded clone.

J gene,clone size,D gene,V gene,CDR3 protein,CDR3 DNA
TRBJ1-2,.,.,TRBV11-2,CASSLTNNYGYTF,TGTGCCAGCAGCCTGACAAATAACTATGGCTACACCTTC
TRBJ1-3,.,TRBD1,TRBV2,CASSKTKTGVTGNTIYF,TGTGCCAGCTCTAAAACAAAGACAGGGGTCACTGGAAACACCATATATTTT
TRBJ1-4,few,TRBD1,TRBV28,CASRETGRAKKLFF,TGTGCCAGCAGGGAGACAGGGAGAGCGAAAAAACTGTTTTTT
TRBJ2-3,.,.,TRBV20-1,CSASREDTQYF,TGCAGTGCTAGTCGGGAAGATACGCAGTATTTT
TRBJ1-6,.,.,TRBV5-1,CASSGNPGAPLHF,TGCGCCAGCAGCGGAAACCCGGGGGCACCCCTCCACTTT
TRBJ2-4,.,.,TRBV2,CASSTRAKNIQYF,TGTGCCAGCAGTACTAGAGCCAAAAACATTCAGTACTTC
TRBJ2-2,.,TRBD2,TRBV19,CASSSREMIGELFF,TGTGCCAGTAGTTCGCGGGAGATGATCGGGGAGCTGTTTTTT
TRBJ1-5,few,TRBD1,TRBV10-3,CATRTGGDYQPQHF,TGTGCCACCCGAACAGGGGGCGATTACCAGCCCCAGCATTTT
TRBJ1-1,.,.,TRBV5-4,CASSLGVLTNTEAFF,TGTGCCAGCAGCTTAGGGGTCCTGACGAACACTGAAGCTTTCTTT
TRBJ2-7,.,.,TRBV18,CASSQQGGSSYEQYF,TGTGCCAGCTCACAACAGGGTGGGAGCTCCTACGAGCAGTACTTC
TRBJ1-1,.,.,TRBV7-2,CASSLDRGMNTEAFF,TGTGCCAGCAGCTTAGATAGGGGGATGAACACTGAAGCTTTCTTT
TRBJ2-7,few,TRBD1,TRBV6-5,CAARGTGRYEQYF,TGTGCCGCCCGAGGGACAGGGCGTTACGAGCAGTACTTC
TRBJ1-5,.,.,TRBV3-1/TRBV3-2,CASSQGQAYQPQHF,TGTGCCAGCAGCCAAGGACAGGCCTATCAGCCCCAGCATTTT
TRBJ1-5,.,.,TRBV25-1,CASSEAGGGDQPQHF,TGTGCCAGCAGTGAAGCGGGTGGGGGCGATCAGCCCCAGCATTTT
TRBJ1-2,.,.,TRBV2,CASSAGTASYTF,TGTGCCAGCAGTGCAGGGACTGCCAGTTACACCTTC
TRBJ2-7,.,TRBD2,TRBV7-8,CASSQTSGPYEQYF,TGTGCCAGCAGCCAAACTAGCGGACCCTACGAGCAGTACTTC
TRBJ2-1,.,.,TRBV7-9,CASSLSSSNEQFF,TGTGCCAGCAGCTTATCTAGTTCCAATGAGCAGTTCTTC
TRBJ1-1,.,.,TRBV5-6,CASSLAGRAGRGTEAFF,TGTGCCAGCAGCTTGGCGGGGCGCGCGGGGAGGGGCACTGAAGCTTTCTTT
TRBJ2-3,.,.,TRBV7-9,CASSFRADTQYF,TGTGCCAGCAGCTTCAGGGCGGATACGCAGTATTTT
TRBJ2-7,.,TRBD2,TRBV28,CASRIGGSYEQYF,TGTGCCAGCCGGATCGGGGGGTCGTACGAGCAGTACTTC
TRBJ1-5,.,TRBD1,TRBV28,CASRAGTGHQPQHF,TGTGCCAGCAGAGCAGGGACAGGGCATCAGCCCCAGCATTTT
TRBJ2-2,.,TRBD1,TRBV7-7,CASSPRAGQGMSGELFF,TGTGCCAGCAGCCCCCGGGCCGGACAGGGAATGAGCGGGGAGCTGTTTTTT
TRBJ1-3,.,TRBD1,TRBV6-5,CASSTDRVENTIYF,TGTGCCAGCAGTACGGACAGGGTAGAAAACACCATATATTTT
TRBJ2-1,.,.,TRBV6-4,CASSGRHDPYNEQFF,TGTGCCAGCAGTGGACGACACGACCCCTACAATGAGCAGTTCTTC
TRBJ2-3,.,.,TRBV2,CASSPVGGTTDTQYF,TGTGCCAGCAGCCCAGTTGGAGGGACCACAGATACGCAGTATTTT
TRBJ1-1,.,TRBD1,TRBV5-5,CASSSRLGGNTEAFF,TGTGCCAGCAGCTCACGGTTAGGGGGCAACACTGAAGCTTTCTTT
TRBJ2-5,.,.,TRBV11-2,CASSLHRGETQYF,TGTGCCAGCAGCTTACATCGGGGAGAGACCCAGTACTTC
TRBJ2-2,.,.,TRBV29-1,CSVVRANTGELFF,TGCAGCGTTGTCCGCGCGAACACCGGGGAGCTGTTTTTT
TRBJ1-4,.,.,TRBV21-1,CASHYSGTPATNEKLFF,TGTGCCAGCCATTATTCCGGGACACCTGCAACTAATGAAAAACTGTTTTTT
TRBJ1-5,once,TRBD1,TRBV30,CAWSGDQGAGQPQHF,TGTGCCTGGAGTGGGGATCAGGGGGCAGGTCAGCCCCAGCATTTT
TRBJ2-5,.,TRBD1,TRBV18,CASSPVRGSGETQYF,TGTGCCAGCTCACCAGTCAGGGGGTCCGGAGAGACCCAGTACTTC
TRBJ1-1,.,.,TRBV5-1,CASSLSPGVAITEAFF,TGCGCCAGCAGCTTGAGTCCCGGGGTGGCGATCACTGAAGCTTTCTTT
TRBJ1-5,few,.,TRBV24-1,CATSEVSRGPNQPQHF,TGTGCCACCAGTGAAGTCTCCAGGGGCCCCAATCAGCCCCAGCATTTT
TRBJ1-1,few,TRBD1,TRBV2,CASNVDRSITTEAFF,TGTGCCAGCAACGTGGACAGGTCGATCACAACTGAAGCTTTCTTT
TRBJ2-3,.,.,TRBV3-1/TRBV3-2,CASSQDESRMNTDTQYF,TGTGCCAGCAGCCAAGATGAGTCGAGAATGAACACAGATACGCAGTATTTT
TRBJ2-2,.,.,TRBV2,CARGGQGAAGELFF,TGTGCTAGGGGAGGGCAGGGGGCCGCGGGGGAGCTGTTTTTT
TRBJ1-3,.,.,TRBV10-3,CAISDRAGNTIYF,TGTGCCATCAGTGACAGGGCCGGAAACACCATATATTTT
TRBJ1-4,once,.,TRBV18,CASSPLDRPNEKLFF,TGTGCCAGCTCACCCCTGGACAGACCTAATGAAAAACTGTTTTTT
TRBJ2-6,.,TRBD1,TRBV15,CATGTGSGANVLTF,TGTGCCACTGGGACAGGCTCTGGGGCCAACGTCCTGACTTTC
TRBJ1-1,.,.,TRBV4-1,CASSNGVGRNTEAFF,TGCGCCAGCAGTAACGGGGTCGGTCGGAACACTGAAGCTTTCTTT
TRBJ1-1,.,.,TRBV18,CASSPLGSQGSTEAFF,TGTGCCAGCTCACCACTTGGGTCTCAAGGGAGCACTGAAGCTTTCTTT
TRBJ1-4,.,.,TRBV5-1,CASSWAANEKLFF,TGCGCCAGCAGCTGGGCAGCAAATGAAAAACTGTTTTTT
TRBJ1-1,.,TRBD1,TRBV15,CATSRDRAGQGTEAFF,TGTGCCACCAGCAGAGATAGGGCGGGACAGGGGACTGAAGCTTTCTTT
TRBJ1-1,few,.,TRBV5-1,CASSTSGDRNTEAFF,TGCGCCAGCAGCACGTCAGGGGACCGGAACACTGAAGCTTTCTTT
TRBJ1-1,.,.,TRBV19,CASSPRGDTEAFF,TGTGCCAGTAGCCCCCGGGGGGACACTGAAGCTTTCTTT
TRBJ2-7,.,.,TRBV27,CASKDRSSYEQYF,TGTGCCAGCAAAGACAGGAGCTCCTACGAGCAGTACTTC
TRBJ1-4,few,.,TRBV18,CASSPLGQGGEKLFF,TGTGCCAGCTCACCCCTAGGGCAGGGTGGTGAAAAACTGTTTTTT
TRBJ2-7,.,TRBD1,TRBV28,CASSPRDSYYEQYF,TGTGCCAGCAGTCCCAGGGACAGTTACTACGAGCAGTACTTC
TRBJ2-3,.,.,TRBV5-4,CASSLAPVDTQYF,TGTGCCAGCAGCTTGGCCCCGGTAGATACGCAGTATTTT
TRBJ1-4,.,.,TRBV6-6,CASMGSHGANEKLFF,TGTGCCAGCATGGGGAGCCACGGGGCTAATGAAAAACTGTTTTTT
TRBJ2-1,.,.,TRBV21-1,CASLRAGLAGARIYNEQFF,TGTGCCAGTCTCCGCGCGGGACTAGCGGGAGCGCGAATTTACAATGAGCAGTTCTTC
TRBJ1-2,.,.,TRBV19,CASSSARGAYGYTF,TGTGCCAGTAGTTCGGCCAGGGGTGCCTATGGCTACACCTTC
TRBJ2-5,.,.,TRBV5-1,CASSLAVGYGNRVTQYF,TGCGCCAGCAGCTTGGCCGTGGGCTACGGAAACCGAGTGACCCAGTACTTC